This T cell receptor (beta chain) was sequenced during a study of blood T cell repertoires in COVID-19. V lost 5 bases and J 2 bases, leaving 12 bases between the germline ends. Germline V lookup: CDR1 SEHNR, CDR2 FQNEAQ (reference sequence). The CDR3 is 14 amino acids. Data came from immunoSEQ multiplex PCR; TCRdb stores just in-frame clones and leaves some out. The sample carries 250,000 to 350,000 clones, roughly nine tenths recorded once. The chain joins TRBV7-9 to TRBJ2-5; D is possibly TRBD2 (6 bases). The sample comprised PBMCs or T cells enriched from blood (not recorded which). This clonotype was sampled from a young woman who had recovered from COVID-19. The CDR3, as DNA: TGTGCCAGCAGCAAGGGACTTCTTCAAGAGACCCAGTACTTC. Translating it yields CASSKGLLQETQYF.